The entry that follows covers one T cell receptor beta chain sequence. This entry belongs to a study of control samples from healthy donors and cancer patients. Sequenced by immunoSEQ multiplex PCR; TCRdb stores in-frame clones only, minus some. The repertoire has some 120,000 clones, 70% to 90% of them found once; the top ten carry roughly 3.2%. Looked up from germline, CDR1 is SGHTA and CDR2 is FQGNSA. V was trimmed by 5 bases and J by 7 bases, leaving 17 bases between them. CDR3 length: 14 amino acids. Sequencing was performed on blood. The sequence came from a man aged 50 to 60 in good health. This sequence joins TRBV7-2 and TRBJ1-2, with D perhaps TRBD1 (5 bases). CDR3 sequence (DNA): TGTGCCAGCAGCCCGGGGACCTCGAGACGTGGCTACACCTTC. Protein: CASSPGTSRRGYTF.